This T cell receptor (beta chain) is drawn from a study of blood T cell repertoires in COVID-19. Produced via immunoSEQ multiplex PCR; TCRdb's table is partial and in-frame only. The table lists some 65,000 clones, around 80% of them singletons. V was clipped by 7 bases and J by 10 bases; unmatched bases: 9. Germline CDR1 MNHEY, CDR2 SVGAGI. This CDR3 has 14 residues. Sequenced: peripheral blood. This receptor was obtained from a human donor in a cohort sampled during active COVID-19. The V and J genes are TRBV6-5 and TRBJ1-6; 8 bases agree with TRBD1. CDR3 region: CASTMGQALSPLHF. As DNA, the CDR3 is TGTGCCAGCACCATGGGACAGGCTTTATCACCCCTCCACTTT.